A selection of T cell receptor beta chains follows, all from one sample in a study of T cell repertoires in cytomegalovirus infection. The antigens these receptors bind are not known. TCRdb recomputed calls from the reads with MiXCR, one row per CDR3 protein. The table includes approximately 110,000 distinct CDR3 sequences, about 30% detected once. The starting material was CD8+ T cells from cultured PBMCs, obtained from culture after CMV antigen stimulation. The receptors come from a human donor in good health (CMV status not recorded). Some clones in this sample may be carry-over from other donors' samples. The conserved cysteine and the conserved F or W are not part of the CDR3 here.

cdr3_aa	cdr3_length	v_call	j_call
ASSYREQGTLGDYGYT	16	TRBV7-9	TRBJ1-2
SARLVGRAGGEYNEQF	16	TRBV20-1	TRBJ2-1
ASSFVGTTEAF	11	TRBV12-3/TRBV12-4	TRBJ1-1
ASSSGQLNTEAF	12	TRBV19	TRBJ1-1
ASSLTGGPINEQF	13	TRBV7-9	TRBJ2-1
ASSEEPVNTQY	11	TRBV6-1	TRBJ2-3
ASSLVASTDTQY	12	TRBV12-3/TRBV12-4	TRBJ2-3
ASSFGTSGGYEQY	13	TRBV12-3/TRBV12-4	TRBJ2-7
ASSFDQDLNYGYT	13	TRBV28	TRBJ1-2
ASSSPRGEKGDTQY	14	TRBV7-6	TRBJ2-3
ASSDKTGATQY	11	TRBV2	TRBJ2-4
ATSDLGQGHEQF	12	TRBV24-1	TRBJ2-1
ASIRPPAPGELF	12	TRBV7-9	TRBJ2-2
ASSLVEGDQPQH	12	TRBV7-6	TRBJ1-5
ASSYSRRETQY	11	TRBV6-5	TRBJ2-5
ASSYGLAGSTDTQY	14	TRBV6-1	TRBJ2-3
ASSGGTQVSGANVLT	15	TRBV7-6	TRBJ2-6
SVEARSVEGYEQY	13	TRBV29-1	TRBJ2-7
ASSWRQGGTEAF	12	TRBV5-1	TRBJ1-1
ASSLYLASYNEQF	13	TRBV7-8	TRBJ2-1
ASSASGNVNEQF	12	TRBV9	TRBJ2-1
ASSFSLTGTTEAF	13	TRBV7-2	TRBJ1-1